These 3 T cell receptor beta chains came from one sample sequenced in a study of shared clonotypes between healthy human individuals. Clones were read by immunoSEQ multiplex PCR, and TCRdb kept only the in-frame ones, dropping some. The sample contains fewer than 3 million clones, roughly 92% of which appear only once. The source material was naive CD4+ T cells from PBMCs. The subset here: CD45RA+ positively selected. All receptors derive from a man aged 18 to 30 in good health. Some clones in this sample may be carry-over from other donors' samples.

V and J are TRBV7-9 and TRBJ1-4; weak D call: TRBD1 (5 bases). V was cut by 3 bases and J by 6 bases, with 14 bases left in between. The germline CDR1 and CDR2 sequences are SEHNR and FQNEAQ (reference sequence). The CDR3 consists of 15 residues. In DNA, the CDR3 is TGTGCCAGCAGCTTGCGAGGGGACTCGTATGAAAAACTGTTTTTT. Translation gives CASSLRGDSYEKLFF.

The CDR3 region has the DNA TGCGCCAGCAGGACGAATCGCGGGAGAAGGTACGAGCAGTACTTC. This sequence encodes CASRTNRGRRYEQYF. This sequence joins TRBV5-1 and TRBJ2-7; TRBD2 agrees at 7 bases. Germline V lookup: CDR1 SGHRS, CDR2 YFSETQ. J was trimmed by 4 bases and V by 5 bases; bases with no gene match: 12. This CDR3 has 15 amino acids. Filled out from reference TRBV5-1 and TRBJ2-7, the complete variable domain reads KAGVTQTPRYLIKTRGQQVTLSCSPISGHRSVSWYQQTPGQGLQFLFEYFSETQRNKGNFPGRFSGRQFSNSRSEMNVSTLELGDSALYLCASRTNRGRRYEQYFGPGTRLTVT.

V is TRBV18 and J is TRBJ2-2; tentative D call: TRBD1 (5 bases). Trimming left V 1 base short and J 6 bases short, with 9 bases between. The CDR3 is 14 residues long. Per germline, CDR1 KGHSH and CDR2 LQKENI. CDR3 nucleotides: TGTGCCAGCTCACCACAATTGGGGCCCGGGGAGCTGTTTTTT. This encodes CASSPQLGPGELFF.